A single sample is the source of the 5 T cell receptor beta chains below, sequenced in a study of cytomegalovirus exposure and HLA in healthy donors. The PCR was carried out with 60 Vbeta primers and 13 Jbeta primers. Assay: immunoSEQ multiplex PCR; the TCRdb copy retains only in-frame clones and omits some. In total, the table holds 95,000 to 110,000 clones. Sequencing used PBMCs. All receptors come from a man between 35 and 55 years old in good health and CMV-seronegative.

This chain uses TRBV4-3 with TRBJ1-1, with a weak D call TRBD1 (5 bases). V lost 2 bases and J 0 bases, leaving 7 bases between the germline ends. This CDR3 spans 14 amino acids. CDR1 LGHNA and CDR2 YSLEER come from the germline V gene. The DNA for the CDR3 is TGCGCCAGCAGCCAAATAGGGGTGAACACTGAAGCTTTCTTT. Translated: CASSQIGVNTEAFF.

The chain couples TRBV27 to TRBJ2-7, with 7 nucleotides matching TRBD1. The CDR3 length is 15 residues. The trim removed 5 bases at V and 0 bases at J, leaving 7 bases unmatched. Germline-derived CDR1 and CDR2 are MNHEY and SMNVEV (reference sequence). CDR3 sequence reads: CASSARQGNSYEQYF. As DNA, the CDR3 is TGTGCCAGCAGTGCGAGACAGGGCAACTCCTACGAGCAGTACTTC.

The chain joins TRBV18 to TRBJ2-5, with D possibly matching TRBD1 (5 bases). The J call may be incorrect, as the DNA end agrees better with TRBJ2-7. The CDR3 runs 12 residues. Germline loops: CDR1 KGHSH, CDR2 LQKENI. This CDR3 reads CASSPTEYEQYF. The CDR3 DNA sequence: TGTGCCAGCTCACCGACAGAATACGAGCAGTACTTC.

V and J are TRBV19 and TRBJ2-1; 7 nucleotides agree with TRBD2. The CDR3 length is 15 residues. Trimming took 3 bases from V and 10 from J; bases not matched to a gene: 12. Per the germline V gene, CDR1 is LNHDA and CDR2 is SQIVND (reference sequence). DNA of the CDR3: TGTGCCAGTAGTATGCATATAGCGGGTTCGGGAGAGCAGTTCTTC. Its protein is CASSMHIAGSGEQFF.

Here the CDR3 DNA reads TGCGCCAGCAGTCAATCCGAGGCAGCTAACTATGGCTACACCTTC. This gives the protein CASSQSEAANYGYTF. The rearrangement links TRBV23-1 to TRBJ1-2; D is undetermined. TRBV23-1 is given ORF status, its function remaining uncertain. The CDR3 extends over 15 amino acids. V was pared by 0 bases and J by 0 bases, with 8 bases between.